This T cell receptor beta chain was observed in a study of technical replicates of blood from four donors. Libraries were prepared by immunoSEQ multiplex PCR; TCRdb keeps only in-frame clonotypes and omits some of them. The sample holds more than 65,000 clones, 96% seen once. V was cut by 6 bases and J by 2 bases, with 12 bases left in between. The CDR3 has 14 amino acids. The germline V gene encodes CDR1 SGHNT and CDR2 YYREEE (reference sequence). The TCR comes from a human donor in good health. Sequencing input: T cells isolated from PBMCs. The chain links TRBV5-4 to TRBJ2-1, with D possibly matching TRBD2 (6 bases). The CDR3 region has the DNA TGTGCCAGCAACTACCCGGGGGCCTACAATGAGCAGTTCTTC. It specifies CASNYPGAYNEQFF.